The 6 T cell receptor beta chains below all came from one sample that was sequenced in a study of T cells in Graves' hyperthyroidism and ophthalmopathy. There were TCR beta CDR3 regions amplified from RNA transcripts. Researchers ran a first-round RT-PCR on the TCR CDR3 using the HTBI primer set. Each CDR3 protein gets one entry after TCRdb re-called the multiplex PCR reads with MiXCR. The data contain about half a million distinct CDR3 sequences, about 16% of them singletons. Sample: blood. These receptors all stem from a woman in her twenties or thirties with Graves' ophthalmopathy.

This clonotype was seen repeatedly, ten times or more. This chain connects TRBV30 to TRBJ2-5; 8 bases agree with TRBD1. The junction had 10 bases not matched to a gene; V was cut back by 4 bases and J by 6 bases. The CDR3 extends over 14 amino acids. Germline V gene lookup returns CDR1 GTSNPN and CDR2 SVGIG (reference sequence). CDR3 protein: CAWIRGQGAKTQYF. CDR3 nucleotide sequence: TGTGCCTGGATACGCGGACAGGGCGCAAAGACCCAGTACTTC. Variable domain in full (rest from reference TRBV30 and TRBJ2-5): SQTIHQWPATLVQPVGSPLSLECTVEGTSNPNLYWYRQAAGRGLQLLFYSVGIGQISSEVPQNLSASRPQDRQFILSSKKLLLSDSGFYLCAWIRGQGAKTQYFGPGTRLLVL.

The chain carries TRBV27 and TRBJ2-3; 12 nucleotides match TRBD2. V gave up 4 bases and J gave up 1 base; unmatched junction bases: 18. Germline V gives CDR1 MNHEY, CDR2 SMNVEV (reference sequence). The CDR3 spans 21 residues. In nucleotides, the CDR3 is TGTGCCAGCAGTTCACCCCCCGGGGCTAGCGGGAGGGGACTCGGCACAGATACGCAGTATTTT. Translating gives CASSSPPGASGRGLGTDTQYF.

A few counts support this clonotype. The chain couples TRBV24-1 to TRBJ2-7; D is perhaps TRBD1 or TRBD2 (5 bases each). The CDR3 covers 12 residues. V shed 4 bases and J shed 4 bases, with 7 bases lying between them. Germline-derived CDR1 and CDR2 are KGHDR and SFDVKD. Here the CDR3 reads CATSDWGYEQYF. The CDR3 DNA reads TGTGCCACCAGTGACTGGGGGTACGAGCAGTACTTC.

The V gene is TRBV30, the J gene TRBJ2-1; TRBD2 matches 9 bases. Germline assignment: CDR1 GTSNPN and CDR2 SVGIG (reference sequence). This CDR3 spans 11 amino acids. V dropped 5 bases and J dropped 16; count of bases not matched to a gene: 9. This CDR3 is CAWATSGRTFF. In nucleotides, the CDR3 is TGTGCCTGGGCGACTAGCGGTCGAACCTTCTTC.

DNA for the CDR3: TGCGCCAGCAGCCAAGCGGCGACAGGGGGCAGTGGGCAGTTCTTC. Translated, it gives CASSQAATGGSGQFF. This chain joins TRBV4-1 and TRBJ2-1; TRBD1 matches 10 bases. CDR1 is MGHRA and CDR2 is YSYEKL in the germline V gene. Germline trimming cut 1 base from V and 12 bases from J; bases unmatched to any gene: 9. The CDR3 contains 15 residues.

This clonotype was detected ten times or more. The gene calls are TRBV7-2 and TRBJ2-7; D may be TRBD2 (5 bases). The germline V gene encodes CDR1 SGHTA and CDR2 FQGNSA. The CDR3 has 15 amino acids. Trimming left V 7 bases short and J 0 bases short, with 16 bases between. The CDR3 bases are TGTGCCAGCACCCGACGGAGCGGCGGCTCCTACGAGCAGTACTTC. Its protein is CASTRRSGGSYEQYF. Looking up the rest from reference TRBV7-2 and TRBJ2-7 gives the full variable domain: GAGVSQSPSNKVTEKGKDVELRCDPISGHTALYWYRQSLGQGLEFLIYFQGNSAPDKSGLPSDRFSAERTGGSVSTLTIQRTQQEDSAVYLCASTRRSGGSYEQYFGPGTRLTVT.